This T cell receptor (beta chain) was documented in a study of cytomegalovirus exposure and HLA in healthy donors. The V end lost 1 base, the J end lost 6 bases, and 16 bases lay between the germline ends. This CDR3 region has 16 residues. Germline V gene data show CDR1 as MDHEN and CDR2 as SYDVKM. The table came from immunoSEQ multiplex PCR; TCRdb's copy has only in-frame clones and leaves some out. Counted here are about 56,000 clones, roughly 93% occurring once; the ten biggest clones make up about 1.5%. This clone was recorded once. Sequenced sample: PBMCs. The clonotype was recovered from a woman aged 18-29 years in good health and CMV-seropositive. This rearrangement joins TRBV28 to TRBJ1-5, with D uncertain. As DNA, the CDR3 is TGTGCCAGCAGTTTATCTGTCGTTCGGGATGGTCAGCCCCAGCATTTT. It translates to CASSLSVVRDGQPQHF.